One and the same sample provided the 22 T cell receptor beta chains below, sequenced in a study of CD8 T cells in ankylosing spondylitis. Study-level findings and limits: In ankylosing spondylitis blood, a motif of 7 to 9 highly homologous TCR beta variants appeared characteristic.

In TCRdb, the 5' RACE reads were re-called with MiXCR into one record per CDR3 protein. The sample lists about 500,000 distinct CDR3 sequences, roughly 5% occurring once. What these receptors recognize is not known. The material sequenced was blood, either unsorted or a sorted T cell fraction (not recorded which). These receptors were collected from a male donor with ankylosing spondylitis.

This clonotype was recorded at least ten times. The chain couples TRBV5-6 to TRBJ1-4; TRBD1 might be the D (5 bases). Between the trimmed V and J ends, which lost 5 bases and 4 bases, there was a span of 12 bases. The CDR3 contains 14 residues. Germline CDR1 is SGHDT and CDR2 is YYEEEE. The CDR3 protein is CASSWTPNNEKLFF. CDR3 sequence (DNA): TGTGCCAGCAGTTGGACACCCAATAATGAAAAACTGTTTTTT.

This clonotype was seen at least ten times. The V gene is TRBV7-8, the J gene TRBJ2-7, with D perhaps TRBD1 (5 bases). The CDR3 runs to 15 residues. The germline V gene has CDR1 SGHVS and CDR2 FQNEAQ. V gave up 4 bases and J gave up 1 base, with 14 bases separating them. The CDR3 sequence is CASSSTGTLSYEQYF. CDR3 DNA sequence: TGTGCCAGCAGCTCCACAGGCACTCTTTCCTACGAGCAGTACTTC.

This clonotype was counted many times. V and J are TRBV6-2 or TRBV6-3 and TRBJ1-5; 10 nucleotides match TRBD1. The length of the CDR3 is 16 residues. Trimming at V came to 2 bases and at J to 1 base, leaving 2 bases not matched to a gene. The germline CDR1 and CDR2 sequences are MNHEY and SVGEGT. CDR3 region: CASSYRTGGSNQPQHF. The CDR3 nucleotides are TGTGCCAGCAGTTACAGGACAGGGGGGAGCAATCAGCCCCAGCATTTT.

The rearrangement joins TRBV28 to TRBJ2-2, with no clear D. V was clipped by 8 bases and J by 0 bases, with 7 bases between them. This CDR3 is 13 amino acids long. Germline V gene sequence: CDR1 MDHEN, CDR2 SYDVKM. CDR3 sequence (DNA): TGTGCCAGCGAGACATCGAACACCGGGGAGCTGTTTTTT. Its translation is CASETSNTGELFF.

This clonotype has a count of ten or more. V and J are TRBV9 and TRBJ2-3, with TRBD2 matching 8 bases. The length of the CDR3 is 15 residues. V shed 1 base and J 3 bases; nucleotides not matched to a gene: 4. From germline, CDR1 is SGDLS and CDR2 YYNGEE. The CDR3 here is CASSVFSSGTDTQYF. The DNA for the CDR3 is TGTGCCAGCAGCGTATTCTCTAGCGGGACAGATACGCAGTATTTT.

This clonotype was seen ten or more times. The chain is built from TRBV11-2 and TRBJ1-1; D gene uncertain. The CDR3 runs 13 residues. V lost 6 bases and J 0 bases, leaving 8 bases between the germline ends. Per the germline V gene, CDR1 is SGHAT and CDR2 is FQNNGV. CDR3 in amino acids: CASRRTMNTEAFF. In DNA form, the CDR3 reads TGTGCCAGCAGGAGGACCATGAACACTGAAGCTTTCTTT.

With respect to this clonotype: Being one base from a much bigger clone, this may be a read error. This sequence joins TRBV20-1 and TRBJ2-3, with a possible D match to TRBD1 (6 bases). The CDR3 consists of 16 residues. CDR1 is DFQATT, CDR2 SNEGSKA, per germline (reference sequence). CDR3: CCASPPRGRVSDTQYF. DNA of the CDR3: TGCTGTGCTAGCCCCCCCAGGGGAAGGGTGTCTGATACGCAGTATTTT.

This clonotype has ten or more counts. The chain employs TRBV28 and TRBJ1-1, with TRBD1 matching over 11 bases. Trimming at V came to 3 bases and at J to 4 bases, leaving 7 bases not matched to a gene. CDR3 length: 16 amino acids. The germline gives CDR1 MDHEN, CDR2 SYDVKM. CDR3 sequence (DNA): TGTGCCAGCAGTTTTCTAGGACAGGGGGCAGGCACTGAAGCTTTCTTT. Its protein is CASSFLGQGAGTEAFF.

This clonotype was picked up many times. The rearrangement uses TRBV5-6 and TRBJ1-1; possibly TRBD1 for D (5 bases). The CDR3 has 13 amino acids. Germline values: CDR1 SGHDT, CDR2 YYEEEE. The V gene lost 1 base and the J gene lost 5 bases, with 9 bases spanning the gap. CDR3 nucleotides: TGTGCCAGCAGCTTGAGGGGAAGGACTGAAGCTTTCTTT. This translates into CASSLRGRTEAFF. Based on the CDR3 plus reference TRBV5-6 and TRBJ1-1, the full variable domain is DAGVTQSPTHLIKTRGQQVTLRCSPKSGHDTVSWYQQALGQGPQFIFQYYEEEERQRGNFPDRFSGHQFPNYSSELNVNALLLGDSALYLCASSLRGRTEAFFGQGTRLTVV.

This clonotype was picked up many times. This chain connects TRBV5-1 to TRBJ1-2; TRBD1 is a possible D gene (5 bases). The V end lost 1 base, the J end lost 1 base, and 8 bases lay between the germline ends. The germline V gene encodes CDR1 SGHRS and CDR2 YFSETQ. The CDR3 spans 14 residues. Here the CDR3 DNA reads TGCGCCAGCAGCTTGAGGGGCGATAACTATGGCTACACCTTC. It codes for CASSLRGDNYGYTF.

In this sample, this clonotype turned up a few times. This chain connects TRBV27 to TRBJ2-7; D remains ambiguous. Germline loops: CDR1 MNHEY, CDR2 SMNVEV (reference sequence). V was cut by 2 bases and J by 5 bases, with 16 bases left in between. The CDR3 has 15 amino acids. CDR3 coding DNA: TGTGCCAGCAGTTTAAAATTGGGGATCCGGCACGAGCAGTACTTC. Translated, it gives CASSLKLGIRHEQYF.

This clonotype was seen a handful of times. The chain links TRBV4-1 to TRBJ2-7; tentatively, D is TRBD2 (5 bases). Germline V CDR1 and CDR2: MGHRA, YSYEKL. Trimming removed 4 bases from V and 1 base from J, with 17 bases in between. The CDR3 contains 16 residues. CDR3 DNA sequence: TGCGCCAGCAGCCGATTACCCGGGGTTCTTTCCTACGAGCAGTACTTC. The encoded protein is CASSRLPGVLSYEQYF.

There are many counts of this clonotype. The gene calls are TRBV6-2 or TRBV6-3 and TRBJ1-1, with unresolved D. This CDR3 comprises 11 residues. Trimming took 2 bases from V and 7 from J, leaving 5 bases between them. CDR1 is MNHEY, CDR2 SVGEGT, per germline. The CDR3 here is CASSYRFEAFF. The CDR3 nucleotides are TGTGCCAGCAGTTACAGATTTGAAGCTTTCTTT.

This clonotype was observed at least ten times. The gene calls are TRBV10-3 and TRBJ1-5, with a tentative D call TRBD1 (6 bases). There are 13 residues in the CDR3. V lost 7 bases to trimming and J lost 6 bases, with 13 bases between them. Germline V lookup: CDR1 ENHRY, CDR2 SYGVKD. The CDR3 DNA is TGTGCCATCAAGGGCGGGGGCGGTCAGCCCCAGCATTTT. Its translation: CAIKGGGGQPQHF.

This clonotype was counted ten times or more. The rearrangement joins TRBV9 to TRBJ2-7; D is perhaps TRBD1 (6 bases). V was pared by 3 bases and J by 4 bases, with 23 bases between. The V gene's germline CDR1 is SGDLS and CDR2 YYNGEE. There are 17 residues in the CDR3. The CDR3 spells CASSESAGTHYRYEQYF. CDR3 nucleotides: TGTGCCAGCAGCGAAAGCGCCGGGACACATTATAGGTACGAGCAGTACTTC.

This clonotype has a count of ten or more. The V gene is TRBV20-1, the J gene TRBJ2-1; possibly TRBD1 for D (6 bases). The CDR3 sequence is 13 residues long. Germline values: CDR1 DFQATT, CDR2 SNEGSKA (reference sequence). Trimming pared 5 bases from V and 2 bases from J, leaving 10 bases between. The CDR3 bases are TGCAGTGCTGACCGGGACACCTACAATGAGCAGTTCTTC. Its translation is CSADRDTYNEQFF.

This clonotype was observed at least ten times. Here the CDR3 reads CASSRRPPTNEKLFF. CDR3 bases: TGTGCCAGCAGTCGCAGACCGCCAACTAATGAAAAACTGTTTTTT. This chain links TRBV7-9 with TRBJ1-4; D ambiguous. Germline CDR1 SEHNR, CDR2 FQNEAQ (reference sequence). This CDR3 is 15 amino acids long. V gave up 6 bases and J gave up 0 bases, with 11 bases separating them.

This clonotype was picked up a small number of times. CDR3 residues: CASSPDGSSGNTIYF. The CDR3 nucleotides read TGTGCCAGCAGTCCCGACGGCAGCTCTGGAAACACCATATATTTT. V is TRBV7-2 and J is TRBJ1-3; D is undetermined. The length of the CDR3 is 15 residues. Germline V gene sequence: CDR1 SGHTA, CDR2 FQGNSA. V was pared by 6 bases and J by 0 bases, with 12 bases between.

This clonotype was recorded at least ten times. The chain employs TRBV20-1 and TRBJ2-7, with D possibly being TRBD1 or TRBD2 (6 bases each). CDR3 size: 12 residues. The germline V gene encodes CDR1 DFQATT and CDR2 SNEGSKA (reference sequence). V shed 0 bases and J shed 6 bases, with 9 bases lying between them. The CDR3 DNA sequence: TGCAGTGCTAGAGAGGGGGGCGCCGAGCAGTACTTC. Its translation: CSAREGGAEQYF.

This clonotype has at least ten counts. The chain recombines TRBV20-1 with TRBJ2-2; D is perhaps TRBD1 (5 bases). Trimming pared 1 base from V and 7 bases from J, leaving 16 bases between. Germline loops: CDR1 DFQATT, CDR2 SNEGSKA (reference sequence). The length of the CDR3 is 15 residues. CDR3 in amino acids: CSARALGVGHGELFF. CDR3 nucleotide sequence: TGCAGTGCTAGAGCCCTAGGGGTGGGGCACGGGGAGCTGTTTTTT.

The sample holds a few counts of this clonotype. This rearrangement joins TRBV2 to TRBJ2-7, with D tentatively TRBD1 (6 bases). The CDR3 consists of 13 residues. Trimming took off 7 bases at V and 5 bases at J, with 15 bases between the two ends. Germline CDR1 SNHLY, CDR2 FYNNEI. The CDR3 sequence is CASTNRVNHEQYF. CDR3 coding DNA: TGTGCCAGCACCAACAGGGTCAACCACGAGCAGTACTTC. Full variable domain (remainder filled in from reference TRBV2 and TRBJ2-7): EPEVTQTPSHQVTQMGQEVILRCVPISNHLYFYWYRQILGQKVEFLVSFYNNEISEKSEIFDDQFSVERPDGSNFTLKIRSTKLEDSAMYFCASTNRVNHEQYFGPGTRLTVT.

This clonotype came up many times. The rearrangement uses TRBV6-5 and TRBJ2-1; TRBD2 matches 8 bases. V gave up 2 bases and J gave up 0 bases; unmatched junction bases: 0. Germline CDR1 is MNHEY and CDR2 is SVGAGI. The CDR3 length is 15 residues. In nucleotides, the CDR3 is TGTGCCAGCAGTTACGCGGGGGGCTCCTACAATGAGCAGTTCTTC. Protein sequence: CASSYAGGSYNEQFF.